The clone carrying this TCR beta chain was counted a single time. The data were produced by immunoSEQ multiplex PCR, yet TCRdb's version contains in-frame clones alone and is incomplete. The sample shows some 97,000 clones, about 90% of them seen only once. The sample is drawn from a study of T cell changes during pregnancy in multiple sclerosis. Germline CDR1 and CDR2: SEHNR and FQNEAQ (reference sequence). V was pared by 0 bases and J by 3 bases, with 14 bases between. There are 16 residues in the CDR3. The sample here was peripheral blood, taken after pregnancy. This receptor was identified in a female donor with multiple sclerosis, enrolled in a pregnancy study. The chain employs TRBV7-9 and TRBJ1-1; a possible D gene is TRBD1 (5 bases). The CDR3: CASSLAVTDRYTEAFF. The CDR3 DNA reads TGTGCCAGCAGCTTAGCCGTCACCGACAGATACACTGAAGCTTTCTTT.